The 14 T cell receptor beta chains below were found in one sample sequenced in a study of blood T cells in healthy people across ages. Then a second PCR, running roughly 6 to 11 cycles, was carried out with a sample-barcoded 5' primer and a J-beta primer mix. TCRdb recomputed calls from the 5' RACE reads with MiXCR, one row per CDR3 protein. The data show about 720,000 distinct CDR3 sequences, approximately 22% seen once. Sequences were obtained from blood. All receptors come from an older man in good health.

This clonotype occurred a few times. The chain joins TRBV12-3 or TRBV12-4 to TRBJ2-3; maybe TRBD1 (5 bases). This CDR3 comprises 15 residues. V lost 11 bases and J 2 bases, leaving 20 bases between the germline ends. CDR3 nucleotides: TGTGCCTCAACCTATTGGGGCCTCGACACAGATACGCAGTATTTT. This translates into CASTYWGLDTDTQYF.

The table lists this clonotype with a few counts. This chain joins TRBV12-3 or TRBV12-4 and TRBJ1-3; D is uncertain. V dropped 5 bases and J dropped 0 bases, with 14 bases sitting between them. The CDR3 runs 16 residues. The DNA for the CDR3 is TGTGCCAGCAGTCCAGGACGGACCCTCTCTGGAAACACCATATATTTT. Encoded protein: CASSPGRTLSGNTIYF.

The rearrangement links TRBV5-1 to TRBJ2-7, with D unresolved. The V end lost 3 bases, the J end lost 3 bases, and 19 bases lay between the germline ends. The CDR3 is made up of 16 amino acids. Germline V gene lookup returns CDR1 SGHRS and CDR2 YFSETQ. The CDR3 region is CASSWTDGLFGYEQYF. CDR3 nucleotides: TGCGCCAGCAGCTGGACGGACGGGCTCTTCGGCTACGAGCAGTACTTC.

The chain is built from TRBV12-3 or TRBV12-4 and TRBJ1-4; D is undetermined. The CDR3 loop spans 14 amino acids. Trimming stripped 2 bases from V and 4 bases from J, with 8 bases between. Here the CDR3 reads CASSLFGDNEKLFF. Written as DNA, the CDR3 is TGTGCCAGCAGTTTATTCGGGGATAATGAAAAACTGTTTTTT.

The rearrangement links TRBV6-2 or TRBV6-3 to TRBJ1-5, with D maybe TRBD1 (6 bases). Germline CDR1 is MNHEY and CDR2 is SVGEGT. The germline V and J ends were trimmed by 5 bases and 4 bases, with 15 bases remaining between them. The length of the CDR3 is 15 residues. The CDR3 sequence: CASSNDRRMNQPQHF. CDR3 in DNA: TGTGCCAGCAGTAACGACAGGCGAATGAATCAGCCCCAGCATTTT.

The table lists this clonotype with a few counts. The CDR3 protein is CASSRLDGTQYF. CDR3 DNA sequence: TGTGCCAGCTCGCGACTAGACGGGACCCAGTACTTC. The rearrangement uses TRBV18 and TRBJ2-5; D is possibly TRBD2 (6 bases). The germline CDR1 and CDR2 sequences are KGHSH and LQKENI. V lost 6 bases, J lost 7 bases, and 12 bases lay in between. This CDR3 is 12 amino acids long.

The chain is built from TRBV9 and TRBJ2-1; the match to TRBD2 covers 7 bases. Germline values: CDR1 SGDLS, CDR2 YYNGEE. J gave up 10 bases and V 0 bases, and 10 bases lay outside the gene matches. CDR3 length: 15 residues. The CDR3 region is CASSVDGGGSREQFF. The CDR3 region has the DNA TGTGCCAGCAGCGTAGATGGAGGCGGGAGTCGGGAGCAGTTCTTC.

The chain combines TRBV29-1 with TRBJ1-1; D unresolved. V was pared by 4 bases and J by 6 bases, with 9 bases between. Germline-derived CDR1 and CDR2 are SQVTM and ANQGSEA. The CDR3 has 11 amino acids. CDR3 DNA: TGCAGCGTTGGGAGTGCGGCTGAAGCTTTCTTT. Its translation: CSVGSAAEAFF.

The table lists this clonotype with a few counts. The chain links TRBV7-9 to TRBJ1-2; the D gene is possibly TRBD1 (5 bases). Germline-derived CDR1 and CDR2 are SEHNR and FQNEAQ (reference sequence). The CDR3 runs to 13 residues. V was cut by 5 bases and J by 5 bases, with 12 bases left in between. The CDR3 protein is CASSQGEFYGYTF. The DNA of the CDR3 is TGTGCCAGCAGCCAAGGGGAGTTTTATGGCTACACCTTC.

V is TRBV18 and J is TRBJ1-5, with 7 bases that match TRBD1. V lost 1 base to trimming and J lost 4 bases; unmatched junction nucleotides: 10. This CDR3 region has 17 residues. Germline V gene lookup returns CDR1 KGHSH and CDR2 LQKENI. The CDR3 DNA reads as TGTGCCAGCTCACCACAAACAGGGGTTCTAGGGAATCAGCCCCAGCATTTT. This translates into CASSPQTGVLGNQPQHF. Full variable domain (remainder filled in from reference TRBV18 and TRBJ1-5): NAGVMQNPRHLVRRRGQEARLRCSPMKGHSHVYWYRQLPEEGLKFMVYLQKENIIDESGMPKERFSAEFPKEGPSILRIQQVVRGDSAAYFCASSPQTGVLGNQPQHFGDGTRLSIL.

Worth noting for this clonotype: The germline gene is not matched at one end of the junction; a read error may be the cause. The chain combines TRBV14 with TRBJ1-2; unclear D gene. The CDR3 is 15 amino acids. Per germline, CDR1 SGHDN and CDR2 FVKESK. Here the CDR3 reads CASSQDVAQWDGCTF. The CDR3, as DNA: TGTGCCAGCAGCCAAGACGTCGCCCAGTGGGATGGCTGCACCTTC.

This clonotype was counted only a few times. The chain uses TRBV20-1 and TRBJ2-3, with D perhaps TRBD2 (5 bases). This CDR3 has 14 residues. Germline V gene lookup returns CDR1 DFQATT and CDR2 SNEGSKA (reference sequence). Deletions cut 5 bases from V and 0 bases from J, with 12 bases between. The CDR3 sequence: CSALGAPSTDTQYF. In DNA, the CDR3 is TGCAGTGCTCTGGGAGCACCGAGCACAGATACGCAGTATTTT.

This clonotype was counted only a few times. V and J are TRBV28 and TRBJ2-1, with D unclear. Trimming shortened V by 4 bases and J by 9 bases, and 13 bases separated the two germline ends. The germline V gene has CDR1 MDHEN and CDR2 SYDVKM. This CDR3 has 13 amino acids. Here the CDR3 reads CASSSPALSEQFF. The CDR3 DNA reads as TGTGCCAGCAGTTCCCCCGCCTTAAGTGAGCAGTTCTTC.

This clonotype has more than one count but fewer than ten. The genes are TRBV12-3 or TRBV12-4 and TRBJ1-2; D unresolved. The CDR3 spans 15 residues. Trimming stripped 5 bases from V and 4 bases from J, with 17 bases between. DNA of the CDR3: TGTGCCAGCAGTATGTCCCGACACTTCTTCTATGGCTACACCTTC. Translating it yields CASSMSRHFFYGYTF.